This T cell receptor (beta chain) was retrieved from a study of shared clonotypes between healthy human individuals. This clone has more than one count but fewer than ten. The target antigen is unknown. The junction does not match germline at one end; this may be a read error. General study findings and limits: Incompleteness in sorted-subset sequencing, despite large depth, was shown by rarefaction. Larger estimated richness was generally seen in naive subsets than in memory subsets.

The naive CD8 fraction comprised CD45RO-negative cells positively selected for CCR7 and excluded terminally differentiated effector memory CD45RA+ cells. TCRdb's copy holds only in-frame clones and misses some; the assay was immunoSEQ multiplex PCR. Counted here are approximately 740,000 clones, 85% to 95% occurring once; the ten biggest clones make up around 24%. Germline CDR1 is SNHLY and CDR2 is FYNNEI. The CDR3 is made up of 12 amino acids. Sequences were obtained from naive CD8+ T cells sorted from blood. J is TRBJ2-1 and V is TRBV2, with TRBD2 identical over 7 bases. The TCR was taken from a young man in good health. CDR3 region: CASIRGDQRNVF. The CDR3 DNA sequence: TGTGCCAGCATCCGGGGGGACCAACGTAATGTCTTC.